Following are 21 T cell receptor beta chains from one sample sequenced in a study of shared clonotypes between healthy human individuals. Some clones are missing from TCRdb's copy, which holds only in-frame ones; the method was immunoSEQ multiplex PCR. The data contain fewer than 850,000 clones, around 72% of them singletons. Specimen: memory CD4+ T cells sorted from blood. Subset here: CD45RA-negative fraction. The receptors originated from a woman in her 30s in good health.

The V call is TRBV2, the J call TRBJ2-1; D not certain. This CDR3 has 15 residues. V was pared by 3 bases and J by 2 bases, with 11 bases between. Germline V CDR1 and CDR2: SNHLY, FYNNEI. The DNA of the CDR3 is TGTGCCAGCAGTGACCTAGACCCCGCCTACAATGAGCAGTTCTTC. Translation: CASSDLDPAYNEQFF.

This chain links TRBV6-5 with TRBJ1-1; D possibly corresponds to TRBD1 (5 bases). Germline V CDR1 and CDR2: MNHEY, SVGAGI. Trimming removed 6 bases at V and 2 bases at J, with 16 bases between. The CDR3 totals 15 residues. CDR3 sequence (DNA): TGTGCCAGCAGCCTTACGGGGAGGGGAAACACTGAAGCTTTCTTT. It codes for CASSLTGRGNTEAFF.

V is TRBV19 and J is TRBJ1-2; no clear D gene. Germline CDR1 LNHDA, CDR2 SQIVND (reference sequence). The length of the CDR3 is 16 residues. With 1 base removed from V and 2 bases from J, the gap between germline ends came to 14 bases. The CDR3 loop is CASSIGRAIDNYGYTF. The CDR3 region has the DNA TGTGCCAGTAGTATAGGACGGGCGATCGACAACTATGGCTACACCTTC.

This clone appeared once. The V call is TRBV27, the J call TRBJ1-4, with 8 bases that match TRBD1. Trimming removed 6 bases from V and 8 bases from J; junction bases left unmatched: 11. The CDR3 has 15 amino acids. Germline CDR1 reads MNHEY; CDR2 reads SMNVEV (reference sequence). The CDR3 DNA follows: TGTGCCAGCAGCCCGGGACAGGAGGGCAGCGAAAAACTGTTTTTT. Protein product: CASSPGQEGSEKLFF.

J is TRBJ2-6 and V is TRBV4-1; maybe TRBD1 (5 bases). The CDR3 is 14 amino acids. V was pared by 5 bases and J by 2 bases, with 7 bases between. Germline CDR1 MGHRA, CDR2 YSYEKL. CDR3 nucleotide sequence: TGCGCCAGCAGCGTAGGGGCTGGGGCCAACGTCCTGACTTTC. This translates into CASSVGAGANVLTF.

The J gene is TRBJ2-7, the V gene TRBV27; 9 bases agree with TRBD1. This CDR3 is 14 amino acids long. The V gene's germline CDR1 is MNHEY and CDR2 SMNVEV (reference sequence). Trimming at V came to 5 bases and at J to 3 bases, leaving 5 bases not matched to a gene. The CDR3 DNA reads TGTGCCAGCAGTATGGACAGGGGTGGCTACGAGCAGTACTTC. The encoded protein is CASSMDRGGYEQYF.

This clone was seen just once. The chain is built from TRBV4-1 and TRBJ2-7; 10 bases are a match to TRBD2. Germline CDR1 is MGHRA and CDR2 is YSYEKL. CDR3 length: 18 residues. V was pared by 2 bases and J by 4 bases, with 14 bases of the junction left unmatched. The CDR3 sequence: CASSQPRALAGGRYEQYF. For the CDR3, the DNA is TGCGCCAGCAGCCAACCACGAGCCTTAGCGGGAGGACGGTACGAGCAGTACTTC.

CDR3 sequence reads: CASSPGGAWVEQYF. DNA of the CDR3: TGTGCCAGCTCACCAGGGGGGGCCTGGGTCGAGCAGTACTTC. The chain is built from TRBV18 and TRBJ2-7, with D perhaps matching TRBD2 (7 bases). Trimming stripped 2 bases from V and 6 bases from J, with 14 bases between. Per the germline V gene, CDR1 is KGHSH and CDR2 is LQKENI. The CDR3 runs to 14 residues.

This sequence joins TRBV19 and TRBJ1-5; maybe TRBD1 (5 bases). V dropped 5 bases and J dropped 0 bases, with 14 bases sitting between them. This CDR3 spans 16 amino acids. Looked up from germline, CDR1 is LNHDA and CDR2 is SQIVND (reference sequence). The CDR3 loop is CASSPVQGISNQPQHF. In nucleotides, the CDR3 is TGTGCCAGTAGTCCGGTCCAGGGCATTAGCAATCAGCCCCAGCATTTT.

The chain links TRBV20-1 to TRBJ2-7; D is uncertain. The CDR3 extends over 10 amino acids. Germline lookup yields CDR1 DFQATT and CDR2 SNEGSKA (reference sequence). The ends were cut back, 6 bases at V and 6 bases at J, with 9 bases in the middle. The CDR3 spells CSAPFAEQYF. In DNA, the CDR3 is TGCAGTGCCCCCTTCGCCGAGCAGTACTTC.

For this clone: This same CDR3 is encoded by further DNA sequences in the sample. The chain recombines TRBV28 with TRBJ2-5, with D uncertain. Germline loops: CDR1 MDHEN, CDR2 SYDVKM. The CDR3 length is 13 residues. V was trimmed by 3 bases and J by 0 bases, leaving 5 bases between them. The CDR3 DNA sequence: TGTGCCAGCAGTTTGACGTACCAAGAGACCCAGTACTTC. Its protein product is CASSLTYQETQYF.

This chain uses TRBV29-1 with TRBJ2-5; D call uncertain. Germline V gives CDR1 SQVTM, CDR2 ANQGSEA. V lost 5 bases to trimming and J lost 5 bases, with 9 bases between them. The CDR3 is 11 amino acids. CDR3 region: CSVSAGETQYF. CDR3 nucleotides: TGCAGCGTTTCCGCTGGCGAGACCCAGTACTTC.

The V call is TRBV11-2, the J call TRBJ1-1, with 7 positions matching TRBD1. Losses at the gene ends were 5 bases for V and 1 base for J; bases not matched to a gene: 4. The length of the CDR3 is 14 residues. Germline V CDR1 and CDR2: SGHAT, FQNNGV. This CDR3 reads CASSRGQANTEAFF. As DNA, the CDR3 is TGTGCCAGCAGCCGCGGACAGGCGAACACTGAAGCTTTCTTT.

The CDR3 protein is CASSESSGSRNEQFF. DNA of the CDR3: TGTGCCAGCAGTGAATCTAGCGGGAGTAGGAATGAGCAGTTCTTC. The chain carries TRBV6-4 and TRBJ2-1; TRBD2 aligns across 10 bases. With 3 bases clipped from V and 7 bases from J, the junction kept 6 bases outside the gene matches. The CDR3 length is 15 residues. The germline V gene encodes CDR1 MRHNA and CDR2 SNTAGT.

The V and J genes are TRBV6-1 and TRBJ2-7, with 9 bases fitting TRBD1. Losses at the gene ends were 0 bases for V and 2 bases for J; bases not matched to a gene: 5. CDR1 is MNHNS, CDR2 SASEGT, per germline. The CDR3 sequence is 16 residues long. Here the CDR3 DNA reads TGTGCCAGCAGTGAAGCGGCCGGGACAGGGACCTACGAGCAGTACTTC. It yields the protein CASSEAAGTGTYEQYF.

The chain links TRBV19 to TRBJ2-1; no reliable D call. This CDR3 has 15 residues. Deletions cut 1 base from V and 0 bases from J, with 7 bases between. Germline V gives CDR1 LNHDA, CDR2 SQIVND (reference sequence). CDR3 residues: CASSIGQLSYNEQFF. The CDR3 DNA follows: TGTGCCAGTAGTATAGGGCAGCTCTCCTACAATGAGCAGTTCTTC.

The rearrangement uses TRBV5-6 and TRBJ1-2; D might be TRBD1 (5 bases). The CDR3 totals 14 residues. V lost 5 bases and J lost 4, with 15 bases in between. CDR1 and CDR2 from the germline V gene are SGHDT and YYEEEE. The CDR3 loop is CASSWGREVYGYTF. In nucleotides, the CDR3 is TGTGCCAGCAGTTGGGGCAGGGAGGTCTATGGCTACACCTTC. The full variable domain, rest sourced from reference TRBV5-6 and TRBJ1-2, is DAGVTQSPTHLIKTRGQQVTLRCSPKSGHDTVSWYQQALGQGPQFIFQYYEEEERQRGNFPDRFSGHQFPNYSSELNVNALLLGDSALYLCASSWGREVYGYTFGSGTRLTVV.

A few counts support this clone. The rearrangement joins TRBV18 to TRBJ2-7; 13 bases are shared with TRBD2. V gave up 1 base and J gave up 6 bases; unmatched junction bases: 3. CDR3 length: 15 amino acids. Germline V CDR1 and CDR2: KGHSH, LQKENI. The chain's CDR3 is CASSPRTSGSGEQYF. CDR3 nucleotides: TGTGCCAGCTCACCACGGACTAGCGGGAGTGGCGAGCAGTACTTC.

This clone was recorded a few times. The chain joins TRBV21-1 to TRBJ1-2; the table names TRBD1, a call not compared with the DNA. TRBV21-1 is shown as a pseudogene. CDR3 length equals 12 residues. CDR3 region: CASSRTGWGYTF. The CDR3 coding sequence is TGTGCCAGCAGCCGGACAGGGTGGGGCTACACCTTC.

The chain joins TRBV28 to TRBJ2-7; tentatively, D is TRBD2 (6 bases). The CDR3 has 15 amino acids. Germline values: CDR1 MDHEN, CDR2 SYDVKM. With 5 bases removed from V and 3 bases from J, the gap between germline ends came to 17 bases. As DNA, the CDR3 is TGTGCCAGCAGTGGAGGAGGTAGCGGTAACTACGAGCAGTACTTC. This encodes CASSGGGSGNYEQYF. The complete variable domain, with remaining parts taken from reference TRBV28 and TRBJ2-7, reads DVKVTQSSRYLVKRTGEKVFLECVQDMDHENMFWYRQDPGLGLRLIYFSYDVKMKEKGDIPEGYSVSREKKERFSLILESASTNQTSMYLCASSGGGSGNYEQYFGPGTRLTVT.

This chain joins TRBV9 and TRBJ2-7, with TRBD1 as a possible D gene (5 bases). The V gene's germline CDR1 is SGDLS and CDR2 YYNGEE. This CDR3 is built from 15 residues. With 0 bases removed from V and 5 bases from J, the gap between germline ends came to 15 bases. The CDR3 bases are TGTGCCAGCAGCGTAGGTGTACAGGTGGCCCACGAGCAGTACTTC. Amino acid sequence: CASSVGVQVAHEQYF. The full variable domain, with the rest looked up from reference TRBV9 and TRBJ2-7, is DSGVTQTPKHLITATGQRVTLRCSPRSGDLSVYWYQQSLDQGLQFLIQYYNGEERAKGNILERFSAQQFPDLHSELNLSSLELGDSALYFCASSVGVQVAHEQYFGPGTRLTVT.